One and the same sample provided the 15 T cell receptor beta chains below, sequenced in a study of blood T cell repertoires in COVID-19. Measured with immunoSEQ multiplex PCR; TCRdb has only the in-frame clones, and not every one. The sample carries about 80,000 clones, 70% to 85% recorded once. Specimen: peripheral blood. The receptors stem from a man between 50 and 59 years old with active or convalescent COVID-19.

The genes are TRBV7-6 and TRBJ2-1; no firm D call. V gave up 0 bases and J gave up 8 bases, with 17 bases separating them. CDR3 length equals 16 residues. Looked up from germline, CDR1 is SGHVS and CDR2 is FNYEAQ. CDR3 region: CASSLAARQLGDEQFF. The CDR3 DNA follows: TGTGCCAGCAGCTTAGCGGCCCGGCAACTGGGCGATGAGCAGTTCTTC.

In this sample, this clone turned up many times. The V gene is TRBV30, the J gene TRBJ2-3; D unresolved. Trimming took off 5 bases at V and 2 bases at J, with 11 bases between the two ends. The V gene's germline CDR1 is GTSNPN and CDR2 SVGIG (reference sequence). CDR3 length: 13 residues. CDR3 loop: CAWDSLYTDTQYF. The CDR3 nucleotides read TGTGCCTGGGACTCCCTATACACAGATACGCAGTATTTT. Full variable domain (outside the CDR3, taken from reference TRBV30 and TRBJ2-3): SQTIHQWPATLVQPVGSPLSLECTVEGTSNPNLYWYRQAAGRGLQLLFYSVGIGQISSEVPQNLSASRPQDRQFILSSKKLLLSDSGFYLCAWDSLYTDTQYFGPGTRLTVL.

This chain uses TRBV5-1 with TRBJ2-1; 10 positions agree with TRBD1. V shed 4 bases, J shed 6 bases, and the junction held 7 bases outside the gene matches. This CDR3 has 15 amino acids. Germline V gives CDR1 SGHRS, CDR2 YFSETQ. The CDR3 DNA reads as TGCGCCAGCAGCAAGGGACAGGGGATGGGCAATGAGCAGTTCTTC. Residues: CASSKGQGMGNEQFF. The variable domain in full, with the rest retrieved from reference TRBV5-1 and TRBJ2-1, is KAGVTQTPRYLIKTRGQQVTLSCSPISGHRSVSWYQQTPGQGLQFLFEYFSETQRNKGNFPGRFSGRQFSNSRSEMNVSTLELGDSALYLCASSKGQGMGNEQFFGPGTRLTVL.

The V call is TRBV6-1, the J call TRBJ1-5; no clear D. The V end was cut by 2 bases, the J end by 6 bases, with 17 bases between. Looked up from germline, CDR1 is MNHNS and CDR2 is SASEGT. The CDR3 is made up of 16 amino acids. The CDR3 DNA reads TGTGCCAGCAGTGAAAAGCGAGGGATAGGGAGTCAGCCCCAGCATTTT. Translation gives CASSEKRGIGSQPQHF.

A few counts support this clone. The CDR3 region has the DNA TGTGCCAGCAGCTTAGAAATAGGGACTAGAGCTTACAATGAGCAGTTCTTC. Translated, it gives CASSLEIGTRAYNEQFF. V gene TRBV7-2 combines with J gene TRBJ2-1, with 8 bases identical to TRBD2. The V and J ends lost 1 base and 4 bases, in that order; junction bases with no gene match: 9. The length of the CDR3 is 17 residues. Germline CDR1 is SGHTA and CDR2 is FQGNSA.

There are a few counts of this clone. The genes are TRBV7-2 and TRBJ1-6; maybe TRBD1 (6 bases). The V gene's germline CDR1 is SGHTA and CDR2 FQGNSA. The CDR3 spans 14 residues. Trimming left V 4 bases short and J 12 bases short, with 16 bases between. The CDR3 region has the DNA TGTGCCAGCAGCTCACAGACAGGAGCGATACCCCTCCACTTT. It translates to CASSSQTGAIPLHF.

This chain uses TRBV9 with TRBJ1-1; 8 nucleotides align to TRBD1. The junction had 7 bases not matched to a gene; V was cut back by 0 bases and J by 3 bases. Germline CDR1 reads SGDLS; CDR2 reads YYNGEE. The CDR3 has 16 residues. In nucleotides, the CDR3 is TGTGCCAGCAGCGTAGAAGGACAGGGCCGGGACACTGAAGCTTTCTTT. It translates to CASSVEGQGRDTEAFF.

The chain employs TRBV7-9 and TRBJ2-2; no clear D. Per germline, CDR1 SEHNR and CDR2 FQNEAQ (reference sequence). V lost 5 bases and J 4 bases, leaving 17 bases between the germline ends. The CDR3 is 16 amino acids. CDR3 protein: CASSATPATGTGELFF. CDR3 bases: TGTGCCAGCAGCGCGACCCCCGCTACGGGCACCGGGGAGCTGTTTTTT.

The rearrangement joins TRBV5-1 to TRBJ1-4; D call uncertain. V was trimmed by 4 bases and J by 0 bases, leaving 10 bases between them. CDR1 is SGHRS, CDR2 YFSETQ, per germline. This CDR3 has 15 amino acids. The CDR3 region has the DNA TGCGCCAGCAGCCTTAATTCGGCAACTAATGAAAAACTGTTTTTT. This gives the protein CASSLNSATNEKLFF.

Only one count was recorded for this clone. The gene calls are TRBV18 and TRBJ1-1, with 7 bases lining up with TRBD1. The CDR3 contains 15 residues. CDR1 is KGHSH and CDR2 is LQKENI in the germline V gene. After removal of 6 bases from V and 4 bases from J, the junction contained 11 bases not matched to a gene. The CDR3 nucleotides are TGTGCCAGCTCCAAACAGGGGCAAGGGGGCACTGAAGCTTTCTTT. This translates into CASSKQGQGGTEAFF. Full variable domain (outside the CDR3, taken from reference TRBV18 and TRBJ1-1): NAGVMQNPRHLVRRRGQEARLRCSPMKGHSHVYWYRQLPEEGLKFMVYLQKENIIDESGMPKERFSAEFPKEGPSILRIQQVVRGDSAAYFCASSKQGQGGTEAFFGQGTRLTVV.

J is TRBJ2-7 and V is TRBV10-3; TRBD1 matches 7 bases. The CDR3 has 17 residues. Losses at the gene ends were 3 bases for V and 1 base for J; bases not matched to a gene: 12. Germline lookup yields CDR1 ENHRY and CDR2 SYGVKD. The DNA of the CDR3 is TGTGCCATCAGTGACCTTATCCCGGACAGGCAATCCTACGAGCAGTACTTC. Translation gives CAISDLIPDRQSYEQYF.

V is TRBV2 and J is TRBJ2-3; the D gene is possibly TRBD2 (7 bases). Germline CDR1 is SNHLY and CDR2 is FYNNEI. CDR3 size: 14 residues. Trimming left V 4 bases short and J 6 bases short, with 14 bases between. CDR3 residues: CASSGSGGSDTQYF. DNA for the CDR3: TGTGCCAGCAGTGGTTCGGGGGGCTCCGATACGCAGTATTTT. The variable domain in full, with the rest retrieved from reference TRBV2 and TRBJ2-3, is EPEVTQTPSHQVTQMGQEVILRCVPISNHLYFYWYRQILGQKVEFLVSFYNNEISEKSEIFDDQFSVERPDGSNFTLKIRSTKLEDSAMYFCASSGSGGSDTQYFGPGTRLTVL.

The chain combines TRBV24-1 with TRBJ2-7, with 7 bases lining up with TRBD1. This CDR3 is 14 amino acids long. Germline CDR1 KGHDR, CDR2 SFDVKD. J was trimmed by 3 bases and V by 3 bases; bases with no gene match: 4. The CDR3 DNA reads as TGTGCCACCAGTGATGTGAGACAGGGCTACGAGCAGTACTTC. This codes for CATSDVRQGYEQYF.

The chain uses TRBV6-5 and TRBJ1-2, with D possibly TRBD1 on 6 matching bases. V gave up 2 bases and J gave up 12 bases, with 13 bases separating them. The germline V gene encodes CDR1 MNHEY and CDR2 SVGAGI. The CDR3 length is 12 residues. The CDR3 DNA reads as TGTGCCAGCAGTTACCCCTCAGGGGTAAACACCTTC. Its translation is CASSYPSGVNTF.

V and J are TRBV5-1 and TRBJ2-3, with 8 bases lining up with TRBD1. The V and J ends lost 6 bases and 2 bases, in that order; junction bases with no gene match: 5. The CDR3 is 14 amino acids. From germline, CDR1 is SGHRS and CDR2 YFSETQ. The CDR3 protein is CASTPDRATDTQYF. The CDR3 region has the DNA TGCGCCAGCACTCCGGACAGGGCCACAGATACGCAGTATTTT.